Below, 27 T cell receptor beta chains from the same sample are listed, as sequenced in a study of cytomegalovirus exposure and HLA in healthy donors. Primers: 60 Vbeta forward and 13 Jbeta reverse. TCRdb keeps only in-frame clones here, not all; method: immunoSEQ multiplex PCR. This table has about 35,000 clones, 75% to 90% appearing once. Material for sequencing was PBMCs. Receptors were obtained from a male donor in good health and CMV-seronegative.

Note on this clone: Other DNA sequences from this sample encode an identical CDR3 as well. The gene calls are TRBV2 and TRBJ1-4; 9 bases match TRBD1. From germline, CDR1 is SNHLY and CDR2 FYNNEI. The CDR3 spans 14 residues. J was trimmed by 6 bases and V by 1 base; bases with no gene match: 0. The CDR3 DNA follows: TGTGCCAGCAGTGAAGACAGGGGGCATGAAAAACTGTTTTTT. This gives the protein CASSEDRGHEKLFF.

The CDR3, as DNA: TGTGCCAGCAGTGAAACCCGGACCGGGGAGCTGTTTTTT. Encoded protein: CASSETRTGELFF. This chain uses TRBV6-1 with TRBJ2-2; unclear D gene. Germline CDR1 reads MNHNS; CDR2 reads SASEGT. The CDR3 extends over 13 amino acids. Trimming removed 2 bases from V and 5 bases from J, with 6 bases in between.

The rearrangement joins TRBV30 to TRBJ2-5; maybe TRBD1 (6 bases). Deletions cut 4 bases from V and 10 bases from J, with 19 bases between. Germline V gene sequence: CDR1 GTSNPN, CDR2 SVGIG (reference sequence). This CDR3 comprises 13 residues. The CDR3 region is CAWTPAAGANQYF. DNA of the CDR3: TGTGCCTGGACCCCCGCGGCAGGGGCTAACCAGTACTTC.

By frequency in the sample, this clone is large. Other DNA sequences from this sample encode an identical CDR3 as well. V usage is TRBV5-1 and J usage is TRBJ2-1, with 13 bases lining up with TRBD2. The CDR3 is 15 amino acids. CDR1 is SGHRS and CDR2 is YFSETQ in the germline V gene. The J segment lost 9 bases and the V segment lost 0 bases, leaving 3 bases of the junction unmatched. CDR3 in DNA: TGCGCCAGCAGCTTGGTACTAGCGGGAGGGAGTGAGCAGTTCTTC. This translates into CASSLVLAGGSEQFF.

The CDR3 DNA reads as TGTGCCAGCAGTCGCCTGGGACAGGTGTTCACCGGGGAGCTGTTTTTT. Its protein product is CASSRLGQVFTGELFF. This chain connects TRBV27 to TRBJ2-2; 8 positions match TRBD1. V gave up 5 bases and J gave up 4 bases; unmatched junction bases: 9. CDR3 length equals 16 residues. In germline, CDR1 is MNHEY, CDR2 SMNVEV (reference sequence).

The V call is TRBV6-5, the J call TRBJ2-2, with 13 bases matching TRBD2. V shed 2 bases, J shed 4 bases, and the junction held 1 base outside the gene matches. CDR1 and CDR2 (germline): MNHEY, SVGAGI. There are 16 residues in the CDR3. In nucleotides, the CDR3 is TGTGCCAGCAGTTACAGGACTAGCGGGAGCACCGGGGAGCTGTTTTTT. This gives the protein CASSYRTSGSTGELFF.

The rearrangement uses TRBV6-5 and TRBJ1-1, with D tentatively TRBD1 (6 bases). The V gene's germline CDR1 is MNHEY and CDR2 SVGAGI. The V end lost 6 bases, the J end lost 2 bases, and 13 bases lay between the germline ends. There are 14 residues in the CDR3. The CDR3 spells CASRAPGANTEAFF. DNA of the CDR3: TGTGCCAGCAGAGCCCCAGGGGCTAACACTGAAGCTTTCTTT.

The V call is TRBV18, the J call TRBJ1-4, with 7 nucleotides matching TRBD1. With 3 bases clipped from V and 0 bases from J, the junction kept 10 bases outside the gene matches. CDR3 length: 18 residues. The germline gives CDR1 KGHSH, CDR2 LQKENI. The CDR3 is CASSPLDRNGPTNEKLFF. The CDR3 coding sequence is TGTGCCAGCTCACCGTTGGACAGGAATGGGCCAACTAATGAAAAACTGTTTTTT. Full variable domain (outside the CDR3, taken from reference TRBV18 and TRBJ1-4): NAGVMQNPRHLVRRRGQEARLRCSPMKGHSHVYWYRQLPEEGLKFMVYLQKENIIDESGMPKERFSAEFPKEGPSILRIQQVVRGDSAAYFCASSPLDRNGPTNEKLFFGSGTQLSVL.

The V call is TRBV19, the J call TRBJ1-1; 7 nucleotides agree with TRBD1. The CDR3 is 14 amino acids. Germline CDR1 is LNHDA and CDR2 is SQIVND (reference sequence). Trimming took 5 bases from V and 7 from J; bases not matched to a gene: 10. The CDR3 nucleotides are TGTGCCAGTAGTTCCCGGACAGGTTCCTTTGAAGCTTTCTTT. It encodes CASSSRTGSFEAFF.

The chain recombines TRBV6-6 with TRBJ2-7; perhaps TRBD2 as D (6 bases). Trimming cost V 0 bases and J 0 bases, with 6 bases left between them. This CDR3 region has 14 residues. The germline V gene encodes CDR1 MNHNY and CDR2 SVGAGI (reference sequence). The CDR3 loop reads CASSYSTSSYEQYF. CDR3 DNA: TGTGCCAGCAGTTACTCGACTAGCTCCTACGAGCAGTACTTC.

J is TRBJ2-1 and V is TRBV10-3; D is unresolved. V lost 4 bases to trimming and J lost 1 base, with 8 bases between them. The CDR3 covers 14 residues. Germline values: CDR1 ENHRY, CDR2 SYGVKD. The CDR3 DNA reads as TGTGCCATCAGTGCGGGTATATCCTACAATGAGCAGTTCTTC. Its protein product is CAISAGISYNEQFF.

J is TRBJ2-7 and V is TRBV7-2, with D possibly being TRBD2 (5 bases). Trimming removed 5 bases at V and 6 bases at J, with 17 bases between. Germline values: CDR1 SGHTA, CDR2 FQGNSA. This CDR3 has 14 amino acids. The CDR3, as DNA: TGTGCCAGCAGCCCTACTAGAGAGGGCGCCGAGCAGTACTTC. Its protein is CASSPTREGAEQYF.

The chain carries TRBV6-6 and TRBJ2-1; D might be TRBD1 (6 bases). Germline V CDR1 and CDR2: MNHNY, SVGAGI (reference sequence). Trimming shortened V by 6 bases and J by 0 bases, and 15 bases separated the two germline ends. CDR3 size: 16 residues. CDR3 nucleotides: TGTGCCAGCAGCCCTGGGACACCGAACTCCTACAATGAGCAGTTCTTC. Its translation: CASSPGTPNSYNEQFF.

The chain recombines TRBV19 with TRBJ2-7; no reliable D call. The CDR3 is 15 residues long. V shed 5 bases and J shed 5 bases, with 19 bases lying between them. Germline CDR1 and CDR2: LNHDA and SQIVND (reference sequence). The CDR3 spells CASSPSGWPADEQYF. The CDR3 bases are TGTGCCAGTAGTCCCTCTGGATGGCCGGCGGACGAGCAGTACTTC.

V gene TRBV5-4 combines with J gene TRBJ1-2; TRBD1 matches 9 bases. CDR1 SGHNT and CDR2 YYREEE come from the germline V gene (reference sequence). This CDR3 is built from 15 residues. J lost 3 bases, V lost 1 base, and 4 bases had no gene match. CDR3 sequence reads: CASSLMTGGDYGYTF. The CDR3 DNA reads TGTGCCAGCAGCTTGATGACAGGGGGAGACTATGGCTACACCTTC.

V gene TRBV19 combines with J gene TRBJ2-1; TRBD1 matches at 7 bases. The J segment lost 6 bases and the V segment lost 3 bases, leaving 11 bases of the junction unmatched. Germline V lookup: CDR1 LNHDA, CDR2 SQIVND (reference sequence). This CDR3 contains 16 residues. CDR3 nucleotides: TGTGCCAGTAGTATCCGGGACAGCACTCTTGGCAATGAGCAGTTCTTC. This codes for CASSIRDSTLGNEQFF.

The chain employs TRBV19 and TRBJ2-7; 7 bases line up with TRBD1. From germline, CDR1 is LNHDA and CDR2 SQIVND (reference sequence). CDR3 size: 13 residues. V trimming: 8 bases; J trimming: 3 bases; junction bases outside the gene matches: 7. The CDR3 DNA reads as TGTGCCAGTGTTAGGGGGCGCTACTACGAGCAGTACTTC. Translated: CASVRGRYYEQYF.

This chain connects TRBV7-9 to TRBJ2-5; D might be TRBD2 (7 bases). CDR1 is SEHNR, CDR2 FQNEAQ, per germline (reference sequence). Trimming removed 1 base at V and 4 bases at J, with 13 bases between. CDR3 length: 15 residues. In DNA form, the CDR3 reads TGTGCCAGCAGCTTAGTCGGGGGGCGCGTAGAGACCCAGTACTTC. Its protein product is CASSLVGGRVETQYF.

The chain employs TRBV27 and TRBJ2-3; TRBD2 matches 9 bases. Per the germline V gene, CDR1 is MNHEY and CDR2 is SMNVEV (reference sequence). V shed 4 bases, J shed 2 bases, and the junction held 10 bases outside the gene matches. The CDR3 covers 17 residues. CDR3 DNA: TGTGCCAGCAGTTCCCGGAAGGAGGGACTAGCCACAGATACGCAGTATTTT. As protein: CASSSRKEGLATDTQYF.

The CDR3 DNA reads TGTGCCAGTAGTAGTACGTCGACGGGAGGGCCGTGGACCCAGTACTTC. Residues: CASSSTSTGGPWTQYF. The chain uses TRBV19 and TRBJ2-5; 8 bases map to TRBD2. Germline V gene data show CDR1 as LNHDA and CDR2 as SQIVND (reference sequence). The junction had 14 bases not matched to a gene; V was cut back by 4 bases and J by 7 bases. The CDR3 extends over 16 amino acids.

The chain carries TRBV7-6 and TRBJ2-1; D may be TRBD2 (5 bases). Deletions cut 5 bases from V and 3 bases from J, with 11 bases between. Germline V gene data show CDR1 as SGHVS and CDR2 as FNYEAQ. The CDR3 is made up of 14 amino acids. The CDR3 DNA reads as TGTGCCAGCAGCACCCGGACTGACTACAATGAGCAGTTCTTC. The encoded protein is CASSTRTDYNEQFF.

This chain uses TRBV30 with TRBJ2-1, with D possibly matching TRBD1 (6 bases). The CDR3 is 12 residues long. CDR1 is GTSNPN, CDR2 SVGIG, per germline (reference sequence). V lost 2 bases to trimming and J lost 7 bases, with 9 bases between them. The DNA for the CDR3 is TGTGCCTGGAGTATTACAGGGAATGAGCAGTTCTTC. Protein: CAWSITGNEQFF.

The rearrangement joins TRBV30 to TRBJ2-7; TRBD1 might be the D (6 bases). V shed 2 bases and J shed 7 bases, with 27 bases lying between them. The germline gives CDR1 GTSNPN, CDR2 SVGIG (reference sequence). This CDR3 contains 17 residues. The CDR3 nucleotides are TGTGCCTGGAGTACACTCCCCCGGACAGAAATCATCGGTGAGCAGTACTTC. Amino acid sequence: CAWSTLPRTEIIGEQYF.

In its sample, this clone was seen once. The J gene is TRBJ2-3, the V gene TRBV29-1; tentatively, D is TRBD1 (5 bases). This CDR3 has 13 residues. CDR1 is SQVTM, CDR2 ANQGSEA, per germline. V was clipped by 2 bases and J by 1 base, with 7 bases between them. The CDR3 spells CSVELGGTDTQYF. In DNA form, the CDR3 reads TGCAGCGTTGAACTAGGGGGCACAGATACGCAGTATTTT.

The chain employs TRBV4-3 and TRBJ1-1, with TRBD1 as a possible D gene (5 bases). The CDR3 totals 13 residues. CDR1 LGHNA and CDR2 YSLEER come from the germline V gene. Trimming took off 6 bases at V and 1 base at J, with 9 bases between the two ends. In nucleotides, the CDR3 is TGCGCCAGCAGTTATACAGGGAACACTGAAGCTTTCTTT. Amino acids: CASSYTGNTEAFF.

CDR3 sequence: CASSLGFSSGRGHNEQFF. In nucleotides, the CDR3 is TGTGCCAGCAGCTTAGGGTTCTCTAGCGGGAGAGGGCACAATGAGCAGTTCTTC. The chain is built from TRBV7-9 and TRBJ2-1, with 10 bases matching TRBD2. The CDR3 contains 18 residues. The germline V gene has CDR1 SEHNR and CDR2 FQNEAQ (reference sequence). V was clipped by 1 base and J by 5 bases; unmatched bases: 11.

V is TRBV5-1 and J is TRBJ1-5, with D unresolved. CDR1 and CDR2 (germline): SGHRS, YFSETQ. Trimming took 0 bases from V and 3 from J, leaving 4 bases between them. CDR3 length: 13 residues. CDR3 in DNA: TGCGCCAGCAGCTTGGGACACAATCAGCCCCAGCATTTT. Protein sequence: CASSLGHNQPQHF.